These 31 T cell receptor beta chains were all obtained from the same sample, sequenced in a study of graft-versus-host responses after intestinal transplantation (dated by TCRdb to the early 2020s). The time point label corresponds to: cells obtained before transplantation from donor or recipient. Their specific antigens are unknown. The method was the immunoSEQ multiplex PCR assay. Here the immuneACCESS table is served through TCRdb, limited to in-frame sequences with V and J called. Missing clones are a known gap in these copies; in checked studies unresolved V genes cover under half, and the rest lacks a known reason. The sample includes about 70,000 clones, with approximately 94% observed a single time. Around 0.54% of the sample lies in the top ten. This specimen was unstimulated CD8+ T cells sorted from spleen or lymph node cells, taken before intestinal transplant. The receptors stem from a human donor who received an intestinal transplant.

The chain employs TRBV4-1 and TRBJ2-1; D call uncertain. From germline, CDR1 is MGHRA and CDR2 YSYEKL. The CDR3 is 13 residues long. Trimming shortened V by 0 bases and J by 8 bases, and 8 bases separated the two germline ends. The CDR3 DNA follows: TGCGCCAGCAGCCAAGATCAAGCCCATGAGCAGTTCTTC. It codes for CASSQDQAHEQFF.

The chain combines TRBV6-5 with TRBJ1-5, with D hard to call. With 2 bases removed from V and 9 bases from J, the gap between germline ends came to 11 bases. This CDR3 is 13 amino acids long. CDR1 is MNHEY, CDR2 SVGAGI, per germline. For the CDR3, the DNA is TGTGCCAGCAGTTACCCAGGTATATGGCCCCAGCATTTT. Protein product: CASSYPGIWPQHF.

V is TRBV29-1 and J is TRBJ1-5; D is possibly TRBD1 (5 bases). V lost 6 bases, J lost 4 bases, and 10 bases lay in between. From germline, CDR1 is SQVTM and CDR2 ANQGSEA. This CDR3 comprises 12 residues. The CDR3 nucleotides are TGCAGCGTCGATCGGGGGAATCAGCCCCAGCATTTT. Its protein product is CSVDRGNQPQHF. The entire variable domain, with the rest obtained from reference TRBV29-1 and TRBJ1-5, is as follows: SAVISQKPSRDICQRGTSLTIQCQVDSQVTMMFWYRQQPGQSLTLIATANQGSEATYESGFVIDKFPISRPNLTFSTLTVSNMSPEDSSIYLCSVDRGNQPQHFGDGTRLSIL.

The chain recombines TRBV2 with TRBJ2-3, with TRBD2 identical over 9 bases. The length of the CDR3 is 19 residues. CDR1 SNHLY and CDR2 FYNNEI come from the germline V gene. J was trimmed by 1 base and V by 2 bases; bases with no gene match: 13. The CDR3 DNA is TGTGCCAGCAGTGAAACCGGACTAGCGTACGACGGGGGCACAGATACGCAGTATTTT. It specifies CASSETGLAYDGGTDTQYF.

The chain employs TRBV7-9 and TRBJ2-1; no clear D. The ends were cut back, 5 bases at V and 5 bases at J, with 7 bases in the middle. The CDR3 runs to 12 residues. The germline V gene encodes CDR1 SEHNR and CDR2 FQNEAQ (reference sequence). DNA of the CDR3: TGTGCCAGCAGCCAGACAAACAATGAGCAGTTCTTC. Translation: CASSQTNNEQFF.

This clone was seen more than once but under ten times. This chain connects TRBV7-9 to TRBJ2-4; unclear D gene. Germline-derived CDR1 and CDR2 are SEHNR and FQNEAQ (reference sequence). This CDR3 comprises 11 residues. V was shortened by 7 bases and J by 5 bases, with 6 bases between the two germline ends. In DNA form, the CDR3 reads TGTGCCAGCACCTCTCAAAACATTCAGTACTTC. Residues: CASTSQNIQYF.

The table lists this clone with a count of one. The CDR3 DNA sequence: TGTGCTAGTGGTTTGGTAGGGATAGCGGGAGTTGATGAGCAGTTCTTC. Translating gives CASGLVGIAGVDEQFF. The chain links TRBV12-5 to TRBJ2-1, with 9 nucleotides matching TRBD2. With 0 bases clipped from V and 8 bases from J, the junction kept 8 bases outside the gene matches. The CDR3 contains 16 residues. Germline CDR1 reads LGHNT; CDR2 reads FRNRAP. The full variable domain, completed using reference TRBV12-5 and TRBJ2-1, is DARVTQTPRHKVTEMGQEVTMRCQPILGHNTVFWYRQTMMQGLELLAYFRNRAPLDDSGMPKDRFSAEMPDATLATLKIQPSEPRDSAVYFCASGLVGIAGVDEQFFGPGTRLTVL.

The chain combines TRBV2 with TRBJ2-5; D is possibly TRBD2 (6 bases). CDR1 is SNHLY and CDR2 is FYNNEI in the germline V gene. Trimming removed 1 base at V and 5 bases at J, with 14 bases between. The CDR3 covers 15 residues. The CDR3 sequence is CASSEGVGGTETQYF. The CDR3 coding sequence is TGTGCCAGCAGTGAAGGGGTCGGGGGTACGGAGACCCAGTACTTC.

The V and J genes are TRBV19 and TRBJ2-3, with TRBD1 identical over 9 bases. Looked up from germline, CDR1 is LNHDA and CDR2 is SQIVND (reference sequence). With V trimmed by 6 bases and J by 3 bases, 10 bases remained unmatched. There are 16 residues in the CDR3. The CDR3 bases are TGTGCCAGTAGACCAGCCCGGACAGGGGAAACAGATACGCAGTATTTT. Translated: CASRPARTGETDTQYF. Drawing the rest from reference TRBV19 and TRBJ2-3, the complete variable domain is DGGITQSPKYLFRKEGQNVTLSCEQNLNHDAMYWYRQDPGQGLRLIYYSQIVNDFQKGDIAEGYSVSREKKESFPLTVTSAQKNPTAFYLCASRPARTGETDTQYFGPGTRLTVL.

This chain connects TRBV6-1 to TRBJ2-1; 8 positions agree with TRBD2. Per germline, CDR1 MNHNS and CDR2 SASEGT. The CDR3 has 13 residues. Germline trimming cut 9 bases from V and 4 bases from J; bases unmatched to any gene: 5. CDR3 amino acids: CASLAGWYNEQFF. For the CDR3, the DNA is TGTGCCAGTTTAGCGGGATGGTACAATGAGCAGTTCTTC.

The rearrangement uses TRBV5-6 and TRBJ2-1; D not resolved. Germline V gives CDR1 SGHDT, CDR2 YYEEEE. The V end was cut by 0 bases, the J end by 13 bases, with 11 bases between. This CDR3 has 12 amino acids. The CDR3 DNA reads as TGTGCCAGCAGCTTGGGGCCCGAGAGACAGTTCTTC. Translating gives CASSLGPERQFF.

The V and J genes are TRBV19 and TRBJ2-2; D perhaps matches TRBD2 (6 bases). V was clipped by 3 bases and J by 3 bases, with 14 bases between them. Germline values: CDR1 LNHDA, CDR2 SQIVND (reference sequence). The CDR3 contains 16 residues. CDR3 region: CASSIGVASDTGELFF. The CDR3 DNA is TGTGCCAGTAGTATCGGGGTAGCTAGCGACACCGGGGAGCTGTTTTTT.

The chain uses TRBV15 and TRBJ2-1; D is undetermined. Per the germline V gene, CDR1 is LNHNV and CDR2 is YYDKDF (reference sequence). CDR3 size: 13 residues. The ends were cut back, 3 bases at V and 9 bases at J, with 12 bases in the middle. CDR3 in amino acids: CATSSLLAVEQFF. Written as DNA, the CDR3 is TGTGCCACCAGCAGTCTTCTGGCAGTTGAGCAGTTCTTC.

V gene TRBV27 combines with J gene TRBJ2-3; 10 nucleotides agree with TRBD2. CDR1 is MNHEY, CDR2 SMNVEV, per germline (reference sequence). The ends lost 8 bases at V and 4 bases at J; junction bases unmatched: 9. The length of the CDR3 is 15 residues. This CDR3 is CASGEREGLPDTQYF. In DNA, the CDR3 is TGTGCCAGCGGAGAGCGGGAGGGCCTCCCAGATACGCAGTATTTT.

V and J are TRBV4-1 and TRBJ1-1; D not resolved. The CDR3 spans 15 residues. The V end lost 0 bases, the J end lost 6 bases, and 14 bases lay between the germline ends. Germline loops: CDR1 MGHRA, CDR2 YSYEKL. This CDR3 is CASSQDKGGIAEAFF. DNA of the CDR3: TGCGCCAGCAGCCAAGATAAAGGAGGTATCGCTGAAGCTTTCTTT.

The chain recombines TRBV2 with TRBJ2-1; the match to TRBD2 covers 9 bases. The CDR3 consists of 14 residues. The J segment lost 7 bases and the V segment lost 10 bases, leaving 11 bases of the junction unmatched. Germline V lookup: CDR1 SNHLY, CDR2 FYNNEI. CDR3 sequence (DNA): TGTGCCACAAGGGAGACTAGCGGTAGAAATGAGCAGTTCTTC. Encoded protein: CATRETSGRNEQFF.

Written as DNA, the CDR3 is TGTGCCAGCAGCGTAGGCTACAGGGGGCTTGGAAACACCATATATTTT. Translated, it gives CASSVGYRGLGNTIYF. J is TRBJ1-3 and V is TRBV9; 9 bases align to TRBD1. Looked up from germline, CDR1 is SGDLS and CDR2 is YYNGEE. The CDR3 loop spans 16 amino acids. The V segment lost 0 bases and the J segment 3 bases; nucleotides outside the gene matches: 4.

The chain links TRBV4-2 to TRBJ2-7; 8 bases map to TRBD2. Germline V gene sequence: CDR1 LGHNA, CDR2 YNFKEQ. The CDR3 extends over 15 amino acids. J gave up 0 bases and V 1 base, and 2 bases lay outside the gene matches. CDR3 nucleotides: TGTGCCAGCAGCCAAGCCAGCGGGGGCTCCTACGAGCAGTACTTC. Translation: CASSQASGGSYEQYF.

V is TRBV2 and J is TRBJ1-3; D possibly corresponds to TRBD1 (6 bases). V lost 0 bases and J 4 bases, leaving 19 bases between the germline ends. CDR3 length equals 18 residues. Germline CDR1 reads SNHLY; CDR2 reads FYNNEI. The CDR3, as DNA: TGTGCCAGCAGTGAAGCGATTCCGAATAGGGGGTGGGGAAACACCATATATTTT. Protein product: CASSEAIPNRGWGNTIYF. Together with reference TRBV2 and TRBJ1-3, the CDR3 gives the full variable domain: EPEVTQTPSHQVTQMGQEVILRCVPISNHLYFYWYRQILGQKVEFLVSFYNNEISEKSEIFDDQFSVERPDGSNFTLKIRSTKLEDSAMYFCASSEAIPNRGWGNTIYFGEGSWLTVV.

This chain connects TRBV4-1 to TRBJ2-1, with a tentative D call TRBD2 (6 bases). This CDR3 spans 14 amino acids. CDR1 MGHRA and CDR2 YSYEKL come from the germline V gene. The V end lost 4 bases, the J end lost 3 bases, and 10 bases lay between the germline ends. CDR3 residues: CASSPEGRYNEQFF. The CDR3 region has the DNA TGCGCCAGCAGCCCGGAGGGCCGCTACAATGAGCAGTTCTTC.

The chain couples TRBV29-1 to TRBJ2-7, with 14 bases fitting TRBD2. The CDR3 has 13 residues. Germline V CDR1 and CDR2: SQVTM, ANQGSEA. J was trimmed by 2 bases and V by 6 bases; bases with no gene match: 0. CDR3 protein: CSVTSGRAYEQYF. The CDR3 region has the DNA TGCAGCGTGACTAGCGGGAGGGCCTACGAGCAGTACTTC.

The V call is TRBV28, the J call TRBJ2-7; D possibly corresponds to TRBD1 (6 bases). CDR1 MDHEN and CDR2 SYDVKM come from the germline V gene. V was shortened by 8 bases and J by 2 bases, with 13 bases between the two germline ends. This CDR3 spans 13 amino acids. The CDR3 DNA follows: TGTGCCAGCCTGGGGGCAGAAACCTACGAGCAGTACTTC. Protein sequence: CASLGAETYEQYF.

The chain is built from TRBV21-1 and TRBJ1-5. TRBV21-1 is labeled a pseudogene. CDR3 length: 14 residues. The chain's CDR3 is CASSKVNRNQPQHF. The DNA for the CDR3 is TGTGCCAGCAGCAAAGTGAACCGGAATCAGCCCCAGCATTTT.

Concerning this clone itself: A junction boundary mismatches the germline segment, possibly from a read error. The V call is TRBV11-1, the J call TRBJ2-7; tentatively, D is TRBD1 (6 bases). The CDR3 has 12 residues. Germline V CDR1 and CDR2: SGHAT, FQDESV (reference sequence). The CDR3 region is CASSLEGHEQHF. CDR3 sequence (DNA): TGTGCCAGCAGCTTAGAGGGACACGAGCAGCACTTC. The whole variable domain, remainder taken from reference TRBV11-1 and TRBJ2-7, is EAEVAQSPRYKITEKSQAVAFWCDPISGHATLYWYRQILGQGPELLVQFQDESVVDDSQLPKDRFSAERLKGVDSTLKIQPAELGDSAMYLCASSLEGHEQHFGPGTRLTVT.

V gene TRBV7-7 combines with J gene TRBJ2-3; 12 nucleotides align to TRBD2. J was trimmed by 1 base and V by 5 bases; bases with no gene match: 10. The CDR3 has 18 amino acids. Looked up from germline, CDR1 is SSHAT and CDR2 is FNYEAQ (reference sequence). The CDR3, as DNA: TGTGCCAGCAGCCAACCCCCTAGCGGGAGGGCCGGCACAGATACGCAGTATTTT. It is translated as CASSQPPSGRAGTDTQYF. The full variable domain, rest sourced from reference TRBV7-7 and TRBJ2-3, is GAGVSQSPRYKVTKRGQDVTLRCDPISSHATLYWYQQALGQGPEFLTYFNYEAQPDKSGLPSDRFSAERPEGSISTLTIQRTEQRDSAMYRCASSQPPSGRAGTDTQYFGPGTRLTVL.

This chain uses TRBV27 with TRBJ1-1; the match to TRBD1 covers 11 bases. The CDR3 extends over 15 amino acids. The junction had 5 bases not matched to a gene; V was cut back by 5 bases and J by 3 bases. Looked up from germline, CDR1 is MNHEY and CDR2 is SMNVEV (reference sequence). For the CDR3, the DNA is TGTGCCAGCAGTCGGGACAGGGGGGGCGACACTGAAGCTTTCTTT. It yields the protein CASSRDRGGDTEAFF.

This clone was counted once. The V call is TRBV14, the J call TRBJ1-2; a weak D match, TRBD1 (5 bases). The CDR3 totals 15 residues. V was clipped by 4 bases and J by 5 bases, with 17 bases between them. CDR1 and CDR2 (germline): SGHDN, FVKESK. As DNA, the CDR3 is TGTGCCAGCAGCCCGCATATTGGGGCAGGGTATGGCTACACCTTC. This codes for CASSPHIGAGYGYTF.

As regards this clone: A read error may produce the germline difference seen at one junction end. The V and J genes are TRBV5-1 and TRBJ2-1; D is possibly TRBD1 (5 bases). Germline CDR1 SGHRS, CDR2 YFSETQ. This CDR3 is 13 amino acids long. The CDR3 spells CASSLEGYNKQFF. CDR3 nucleotide sequence: TGCGCCAGCAGCTTGGAGGGGTACAATAAGCAGTTCTTC.

V gene TRBV25-1 combines with J gene TRBJ1-1; D not resolved. CDR3 length equals 15 residues. The V and J ends lost 8 bases and 1 base respectively, with 17 bases between them. Germline CDR1 MGHDK, CDR2 SYGVNS. The chain's CDR3 is CASALLGIENTEAFF. For the CDR3, the DNA is TGTGCCAGCGCTCTCCTGGGGATCGAGAACACTGAAGCTTTCTTT. Looking up the rest from reference TRBV25-1 and TRBJ1-1 gives the full variable domain: EADIYQTPRYLVIGTGKKITLECSQTMGHDKMYWYQQDPGMELHLIHYSYGVNSTEKGDLSSESTVSRIRTEHFPLTLESARPSHTSQYLCASALLGIENTEAFFGQGTRLTVV.

The V and J genes are TRBV6-5 and TRBJ1-3, with a possible D match to TRBD1 (6 bases). This CDR3 spans 16 amino acids. Trimming pared 2 bases from V and 4 bases from J, leaving 15 bases between. Per the germline V gene, CDR1 is MNHEY and CDR2 is SVGAGI. The CDR3 bases are TGTGCCAGCAGTTACAGGTCAGGGGTAGCGGGAAACACCATATATTTT. This encodes CASSYRSGVAGNTIYF.

The chain links TRBV2 to TRBJ2-2; possibly TRBD1 for D (5 bases). V lost 4 bases and J 1 base, leaving 13 bases between the germline ends. Germline-derived CDR1 and CDR2 are SNHLY and FYNNEI. The CDR3 is made up of 16 amino acids. The CDR3 coding sequence is TGTGCCAGCAGTGGGACATCCAGCTTGAACACCGGGGAGCTGTTTTTT. This gives the protein CASSGTSSLNTGELFF.